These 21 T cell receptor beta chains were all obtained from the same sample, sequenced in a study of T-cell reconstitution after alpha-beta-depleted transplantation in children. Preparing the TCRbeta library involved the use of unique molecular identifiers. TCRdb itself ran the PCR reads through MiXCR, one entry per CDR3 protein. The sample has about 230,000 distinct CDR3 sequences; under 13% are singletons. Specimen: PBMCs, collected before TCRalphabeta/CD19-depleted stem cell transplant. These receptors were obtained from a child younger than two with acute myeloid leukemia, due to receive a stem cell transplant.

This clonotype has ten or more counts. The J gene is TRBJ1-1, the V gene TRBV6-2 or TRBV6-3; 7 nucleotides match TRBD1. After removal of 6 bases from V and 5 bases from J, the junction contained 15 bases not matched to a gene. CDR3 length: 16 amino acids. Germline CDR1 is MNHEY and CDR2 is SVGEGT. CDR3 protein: CASSSTRGQGRTEAFF. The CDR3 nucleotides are TGTGCCAGCAGCTCGACAAGGGGGCAGGGGAGGACTGAAGCTTTCTTT.

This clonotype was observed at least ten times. CDR3 loop: CASSQDRGLEQYF. In nucleotides, the CDR3 is TGCGCCAGCAGCCAAGATCGGGGGCTCGAGCAGTACTTC. The rearrangement links TRBV4-3 to TRBJ2-7; possibly TRBD1 or TRBD2 for D (6 bases each). CDR3 length: 13 residues. Germline V gene lookup returns CDR1 LGHNA and CDR2 YSLEER. V was trimmed by 0 bases and J by 6 bases, leaving 9 bases between them.

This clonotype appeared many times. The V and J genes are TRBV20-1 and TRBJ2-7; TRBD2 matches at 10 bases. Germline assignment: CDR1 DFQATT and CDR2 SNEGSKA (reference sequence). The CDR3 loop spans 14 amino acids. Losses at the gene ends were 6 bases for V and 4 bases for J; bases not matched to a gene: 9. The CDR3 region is CSATKREGRYEQYF. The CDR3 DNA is TGCAGTGCCACGAAGCGGGAGGGCCGTTACGAGCAGTACTTC.

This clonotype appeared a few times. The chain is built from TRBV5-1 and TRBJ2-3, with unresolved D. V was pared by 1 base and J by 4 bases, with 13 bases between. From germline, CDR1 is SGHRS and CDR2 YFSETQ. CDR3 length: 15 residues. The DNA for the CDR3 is TGCGCCAGCAGCTTGTATCTAGGAGTGGCAGATACGCAGTATTTT. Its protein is CASSLYLGVADTQYF.

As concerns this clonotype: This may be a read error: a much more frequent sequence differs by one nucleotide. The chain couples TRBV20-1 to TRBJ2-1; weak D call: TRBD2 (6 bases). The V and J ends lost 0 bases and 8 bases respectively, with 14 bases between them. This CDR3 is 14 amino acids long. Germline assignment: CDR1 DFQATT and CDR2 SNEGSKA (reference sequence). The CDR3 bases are TGCAGTGCTAGAGAGACGGGCGGAGGGGATGAGCAGTTCTTC. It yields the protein CSARETGGGDEQFF.

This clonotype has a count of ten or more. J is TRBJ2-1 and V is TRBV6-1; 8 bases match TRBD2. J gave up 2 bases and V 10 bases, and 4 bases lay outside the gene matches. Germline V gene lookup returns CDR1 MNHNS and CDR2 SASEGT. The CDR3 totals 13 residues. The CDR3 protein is CAIPGGPYNEQFF. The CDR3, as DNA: TGTGCCATCCCGGGAGGGCCCTACAATGAGCAGTTCTTC.

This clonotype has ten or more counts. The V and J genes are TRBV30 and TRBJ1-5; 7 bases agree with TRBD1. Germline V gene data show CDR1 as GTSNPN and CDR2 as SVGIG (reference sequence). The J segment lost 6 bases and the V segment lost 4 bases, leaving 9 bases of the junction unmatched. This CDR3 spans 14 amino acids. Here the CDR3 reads CAWTREGAVQPQHF. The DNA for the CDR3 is TGTGCCTGGACTCGGGAGGGGGCTGTTCAGCCCCAGCATTTT.

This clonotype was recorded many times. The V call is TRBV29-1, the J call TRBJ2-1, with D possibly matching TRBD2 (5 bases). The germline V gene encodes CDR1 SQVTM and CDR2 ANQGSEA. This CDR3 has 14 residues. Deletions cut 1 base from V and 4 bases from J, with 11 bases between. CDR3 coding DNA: TGCAGCGTTGAAGGCCAGCGGCAGTACAATGAGCAGTTCTTC. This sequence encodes CSVEGQRQYNEQFF.

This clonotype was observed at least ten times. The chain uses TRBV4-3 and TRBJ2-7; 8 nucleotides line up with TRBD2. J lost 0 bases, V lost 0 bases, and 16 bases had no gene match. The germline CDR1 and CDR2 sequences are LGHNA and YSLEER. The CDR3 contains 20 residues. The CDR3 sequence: CASSQDHFFAGGRSSYEQYF. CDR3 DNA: TGCGCCAGCAGCCAAGATCATTTTTTCGCGGGAGGCCGGAGCTCCTACGAGCAGTACTTC.

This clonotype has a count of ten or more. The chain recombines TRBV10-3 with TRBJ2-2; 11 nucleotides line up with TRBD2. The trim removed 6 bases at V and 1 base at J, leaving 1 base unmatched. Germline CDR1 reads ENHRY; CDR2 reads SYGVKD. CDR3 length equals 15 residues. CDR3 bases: TGTGCCATCAGGGGACTAGCGGTGAACACCGGGGAGCTGTTTTTT. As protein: CAIRGLAVNTGELFF.

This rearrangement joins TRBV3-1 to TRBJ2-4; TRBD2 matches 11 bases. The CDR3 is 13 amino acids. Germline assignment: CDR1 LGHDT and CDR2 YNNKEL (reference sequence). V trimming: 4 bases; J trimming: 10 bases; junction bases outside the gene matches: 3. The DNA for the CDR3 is TGTGCCAGCAGCCCCGGGACTAGCGGTATTCAGTACTTC. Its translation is CASSPGTSGIQYF.

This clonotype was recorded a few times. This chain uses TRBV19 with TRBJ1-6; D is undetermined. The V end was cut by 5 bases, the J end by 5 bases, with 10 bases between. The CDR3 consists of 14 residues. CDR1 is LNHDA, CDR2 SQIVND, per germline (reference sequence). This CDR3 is CASSLGRNNSPLHF. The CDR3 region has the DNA TGTGCCAGTAGTTTAGGGAGGAATAATTCACCCCTCCACTTT.

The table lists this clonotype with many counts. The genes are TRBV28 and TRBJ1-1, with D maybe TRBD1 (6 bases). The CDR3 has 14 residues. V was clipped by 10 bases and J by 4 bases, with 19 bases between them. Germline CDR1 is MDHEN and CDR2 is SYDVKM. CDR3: CATARGGVTTEAFF. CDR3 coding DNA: TGTGCCACCGCTAGGGGGGGCGTGACCACTGAAGCTTTCTTT.

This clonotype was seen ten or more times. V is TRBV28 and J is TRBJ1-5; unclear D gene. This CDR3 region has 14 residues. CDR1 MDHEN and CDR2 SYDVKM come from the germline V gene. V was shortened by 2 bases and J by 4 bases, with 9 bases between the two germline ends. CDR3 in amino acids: CASSLVRGNQPQHF. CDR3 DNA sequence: TGTGCCAGCAGTTTAGTCAGAGGGAATCAGCCCCAGCATTTT. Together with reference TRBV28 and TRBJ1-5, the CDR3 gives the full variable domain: DVKVTQSSRYLVKRTGEKVFLECVQDMDHENMFWYRQDPGLGLRLIYFSYDVKMKEKGDIPEGYSVSREKKERFSLILESASTNQTSMYLCASSLVRGNQPQHFGDGTRLSIL.

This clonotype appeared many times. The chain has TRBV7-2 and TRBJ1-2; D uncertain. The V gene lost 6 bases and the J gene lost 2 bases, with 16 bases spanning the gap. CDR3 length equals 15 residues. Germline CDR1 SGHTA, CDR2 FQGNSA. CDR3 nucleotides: TGTGCCAGCAGTCGATCAGTAGATACGAACTATGGCTACACCTTC. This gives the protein CASSRSVDTNYGYTF.

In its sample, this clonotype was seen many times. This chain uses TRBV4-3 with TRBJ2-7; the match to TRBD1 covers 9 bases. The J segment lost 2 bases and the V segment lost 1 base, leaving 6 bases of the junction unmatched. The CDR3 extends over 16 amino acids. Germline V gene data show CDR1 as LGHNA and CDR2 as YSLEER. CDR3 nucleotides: TGCGCCAGCAGCCAAGGGGCGGGACAGGGTACCTACGAGCAGTACTTC. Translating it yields CASSQGAGQGTYEQYF.

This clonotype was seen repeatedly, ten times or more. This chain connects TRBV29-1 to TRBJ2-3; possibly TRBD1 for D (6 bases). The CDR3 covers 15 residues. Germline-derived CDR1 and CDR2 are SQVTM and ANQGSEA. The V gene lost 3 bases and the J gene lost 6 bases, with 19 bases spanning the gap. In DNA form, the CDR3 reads TGCAGCGTTGAGCTCCGGGTACTGCAGGGGGATACGCAGTATTTT. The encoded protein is CSVELRVLQGDTQYF.

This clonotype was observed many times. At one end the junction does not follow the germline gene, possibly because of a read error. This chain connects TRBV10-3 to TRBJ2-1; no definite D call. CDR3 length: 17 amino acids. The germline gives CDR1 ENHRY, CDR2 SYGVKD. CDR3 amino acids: CPISEQKGTTSYNEQFF. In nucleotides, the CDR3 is TGTCCCATCAGTGAGCAGAAAGGAACTACCTCCTACAATGAGCAGTTCTTC.

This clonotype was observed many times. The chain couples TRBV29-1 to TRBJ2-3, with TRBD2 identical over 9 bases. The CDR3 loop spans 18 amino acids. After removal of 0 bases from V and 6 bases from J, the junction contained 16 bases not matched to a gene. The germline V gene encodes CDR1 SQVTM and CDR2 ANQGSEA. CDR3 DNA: TGCAGCGTTGAAGATGTGCCAGCGGGAGGCGGAATAAGCGATACGCAGTATTTT. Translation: CSVEDVPAGGGISDTQYF.

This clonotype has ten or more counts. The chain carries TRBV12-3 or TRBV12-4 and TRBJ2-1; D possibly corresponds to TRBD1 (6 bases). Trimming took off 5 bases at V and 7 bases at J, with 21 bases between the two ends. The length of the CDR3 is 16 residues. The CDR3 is CASSTYRDPWTNEQFF. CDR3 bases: TGTGCCAGCAGTACCTACAGGGACCCCTGGACTAATGAGCAGTTCTTC.

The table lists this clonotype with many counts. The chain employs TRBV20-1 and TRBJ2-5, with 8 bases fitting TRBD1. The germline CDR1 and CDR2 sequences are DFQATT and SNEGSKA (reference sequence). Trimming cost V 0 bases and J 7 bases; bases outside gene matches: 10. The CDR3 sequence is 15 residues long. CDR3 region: CSARDGGQEGGTQYF. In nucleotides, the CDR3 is TGCAGTGCTAGAGATGGGGGACAGGAGGGAGGGACCCAGTACTTC.